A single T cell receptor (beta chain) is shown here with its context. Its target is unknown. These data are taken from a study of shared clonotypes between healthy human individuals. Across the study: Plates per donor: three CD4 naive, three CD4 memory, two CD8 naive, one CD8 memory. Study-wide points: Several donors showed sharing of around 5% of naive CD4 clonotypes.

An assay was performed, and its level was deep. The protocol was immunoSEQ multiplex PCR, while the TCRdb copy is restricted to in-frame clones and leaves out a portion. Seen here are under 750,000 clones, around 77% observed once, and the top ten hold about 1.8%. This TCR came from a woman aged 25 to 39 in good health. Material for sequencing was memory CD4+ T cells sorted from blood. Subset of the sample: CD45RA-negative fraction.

This chain's CDR3 is CASSPGLENTGELFF. The CDR3 DNA reads as TGTGCCAGCTCACCCGGACTAGAGAACACCGGGGAGCTGTTTTTT. V and J are TRBV18 and TRBJ2-2; TRBD2 matches 7 bases. This CDR3 has 15 residues. Germline values: CDR1 KGHSH, CDR2 LQKENI. The J segment lost 1 base and the V segment lost 3 bases, leaving 2 bases of the junction unmatched. Full variable domain (outside the CDR3, taken from reference TRBV18 and TRBJ2-2): NAGVMQNPRHLVRRRGQEARLRCSPMKGHSHVYWYRQLPEEGLKFMVYLQKENIIDESGMPKERFSAEFPKEGPSILRIQQVVRGDSAAYFCASSPGLENTGELFFGEGSRLTVL.